Listed below are T cell receptor beta chains from one sample, sequenced in a study of blood T cell repertoires in COVID-19. Profiling relied on immunoSEQ multiplex PCR, and the TCRdb table lists in-frame clones only, not all of them. The sample yields a few hundred thousand clones, about nine tenths seen once. What was sequenced was peripheral blood. These TCRs come from a man in his late teens or twenties with active or convalescent COVID-19. The CDR3 runs from the conserved cysteine through the conserved F or W. D genes are given only for firm matches. Expanded clones get a size class; other rows say once, few or many, or leave the size out.

J gene | clone size | V gene | D gene | CDR3 DNA | CDR3 protein
TRBJ1-3 | - | TRBV7-2 | TRBD1 | TGTGCCAGCAGCTTGGGCAGGGGGAGCTCTGGAAACACCATATATTTT | CASSLGRGSSGNTIYF
TRBJ2-6 | - | TRBV5-1 | - | TGCGCCAGCACCTACTCTGGGGCCAACGTCCTGACTTTC | CASTYSGANVLTF
TRBJ2-1 | few | TRBV3-1/TRBV3-2 | - | TGTGCCAGCAGCCAAATCGGCTACAATGAGCAGTTCTTC | CASSQIGYNEQFF
TRBJ1-1 | - | TRBV6-2/TRBV6-3 | - | TGTGCCAGCAGTTGGGGGTCCAGGGGACGGTCGAACACTGAAGCTTTCTTT | CASSWGSRGRSNTEAFF
TRBJ1-4 | - | TRBV19 | TRBD1 | TGTGCCAGTAGTCTAAGCCCGGGACAGGGGGCCCCAACTAATGAAAAACTGTTTTTT | CASSLSPGQGAPTNEKLFF
TRBJ2-7 | - | TRBV4-1 | - | TGCGCCAGCAGCCAAGAAGACTGGCACAACTACGAGCAGTACTTC | CASSQEDWHNYEQYF
TRBJ2-1 | - | TRBV4-1 | - | TGCGCCAGCAGCCAAGATCTTTCCGGGGATGGTGAGCAGTTCTTC | CASSQDLSGDGEQFF
TRBJ2-1 | - | TRBV11-3 | - | TGTGCCAGCAGCCCCCGTGGTAGCCCCAATGAGCAGTTCTTC | CASSPRGSPNEQFF
TRBJ2-7 | few | TRBV6-1 | - | TGTGCCAGCAGTGAAGGACAGTACTACGAGCAGTACTTC | CASSEGQYYEQYF
TRBJ2-2 | - | TRBV28 | - | TGTGCCAGCAGTGGGGGGACAGCCTCAGCCGGGGAGCTGTTTTTT | CASSGGTASAGELFF
TRBJ2-1 | - | TRBV6-5 | TRBD1 | TGTGCCAGCAGTTTAAGACAGGGGTCGGATGAGCAGTTCTTC | CASSLRQGSDEQFF
TRBJ1-5 | few | TRBV6-5 | TRBD1 | TGTGCCACTTGGAGACAGGGTGGGAATCAGCCCCAGCATTTT | CATWRQGGNQPQHF
TRBJ1-5 | - | TRBV14 | - | TGTGCCAGCAGCCCTTACAGGGTAAATCAGCCCCAGCATTTT | CASSPYRVNQPQHF
TRBJ2-1 | - | TRBV5-4 | - | TGTGCCACGACGAACCGGGACTCCTACAATGAGCAGTTCTTC | CATTNRDSYNEQFF
TRBJ1-1 | - | TRBV12-3/TRBV12-4 | - | TGTGCCAGCACCATGGAAGAGGGCACTGAAGCTTTCTTT | CASTMEEGTEAFF
TRBJ2-1 | - | TRBV7-9 | TRBD2 | TGTGCCAGCAGCGACCGACTAGCGGGGGGGCAGAACAATGAGCAGTTCTTC | CASSDRLAGGQNNEQFF
TRBJ2-1 | - | TRBV15 | TRBD2 | TGTGCCACCAGCAGGAAGGGGTTGGCGGGAGGGCCGCTTCAGCAGTTCTTC | CATSRKGLAGGPLQQFF
TRBJ1-2 | - | TRBV10-2 | TRBD1 | TGCGCCAGCAGTGAGTCACCAGGGGGCGGCTACACCTTC | CASSESPGGGYTF
TRBJ1-6 | - | TRBV5-1 | - | TGCGCCAGCAGCGTGCTCCGGGACAAGAATTCACCCCTCCACTTT | CASSVLRDKNSPLHF
TRBJ1-6 | - | TRBV5-1 | - | TGCGCCAGCAGCTCCGGGGGAAATTCACCCCTCCACTTT | CASSSGGNSPLHF
TRBJ1-5 | few | TRBV28 | - | TGTGCCAGCAGTTCCGGTACGAGAGCCCAGCATTTT | CASSSGTRAQHF
TRBJ2-1 | - | TRBV29-1 | TRBD1 | TGCAGCGTTGAAGCGGGACAGGGGGCTCGGCGCTCCTACAATGAGCAGTTCTTC | CSVEAGQGARRSYNEQFF
TRBJ2-1 | once | TRBV18 | TRBD1 | TGTGCCAGCTCACCATCCGACAGGGGGAATGAGCAGTTCTTC | CASSPSDRGNEQFF
TRBJ2-1 | - | TRBV18 | TRBD1 | TGTGCCAGCTCACCGGTTACAGGGGGCCGGGAGCAGTTCTTC | CASSPVTGGREQFF
TRBJ2-1 | - | TRBV9 | TRBD2 | TGTGCCAGCAGCATCGGACTAGCGATATACAATGAGCAGTTCTTC | CASSIGLAIYNEQFF
TRBJ2-1 | - | TRBV7-6 | TRBD2 | TGTGCCAGCAGCCCGGGACTAGCGGGGAGCTCCTACAATGAGCAGTTCTTC | CASSPGLAGSSYNEQFF
TRBJ1-2 | - | TRBV7-9 | - | TGTGCCAGCAGCCTCCCCGGGCAGGGCCCTAACTATGGCTACACCTTC | CASSLPGQGPNYGYTF
TRBJ1-6 | - | TRBV11-2 | - | TGTGCCAGCAGCTTAGATCGGCCAGGCGACTCCTATAATTCACCCCTCCACTTT | CASSLDRPGDSYNSPLHF
TRBJ1-4 | - | TRBV21-1 | - | TGTGCCAGCAGTGGAGGACAGGGAGGCGCAACTAATGAAAAACTGTTTTTT | CASSGGQGGATNEKLFF
TRBJ2-2 | - | TRBV10-3 | - | TGTGCCATCAATAGGGGAAGGGACACCGGGGAGCTGTTTTTT | CAINRGRDTGELFF
TRBJ2-3 | - | TRBV3-1/TRBV3-2 | TRBD2 | TGTGCCAGCAGCAAAACTAGCGGTAGCACAGATACGCAGTATTTT | CASSKTSGSTDTQYF
TRBJ1-1 | once | TRBV27 | - | TGTGCCAGCAGACTAACCACGAACACTGAAGCTTTCTTT | CASRLTTNTEAFF
TRBJ1-1 | - | TRBV4-1 | - | TGCGCCAGCAGCCCCTGGGAGCAAGTTCGGAACACTGAAGCTTTCTTT | CASSPWEQVRNTEAFF
TRBJ1-6 | - | TRBV27 | - | TGTGCCAGCAGTTTATCGCGGGGGGCCTATTCACCCCTCCACTTT | CASSLSRGAYSPLHF
TRBJ1-5 | - | TRBV27 | - | TGTGCCAGCAGGACAAGGGGCGGCAATCAGCCCCAGCATTTT | CASRTRGGNQPQHF
TRBJ2-1 | - | TRBV4-3 | TRBD2 | TGCGCCAGCAGCCAAGGACTAGCGGGTTACAATGAGCAGTTCTTC | CASSQGLAGYNEQFF
TRBJ1-1 | - | TRBV5-1 | TRBD1 | TGCGCCAGCAGCGTGATACAGGGGCGGACTGAAGCTTTCTTT | CASSVIQGRTEAFF
TRBJ1-1 | - | TRBV5-1 | TRBD1 | TGCGCCAGCAGCCAACAGGGGGCTGGGAACACTGAAGCTTTCTTT | CASSQQGAGNTEAFF
TRBJ2-3 | once | TRBV5-4 | TRBD1 | TGTGCCAGCAGCGCTGGACAGGGATTGGCAGATACGCAGTATTTT | CASSAGQGLADTQYF
TRBJ1-2 | - | TRBV2 | TRBD1 | TGTGCCAGCAGTAACCGGGACAGGGGCGCGTATGGCTACACCTTC | CASSNRDRGAYGYTF
TRBJ2-7 | - | TRBV6-5 | - | TGTGCCAGCAGTTCCACTGGGGGGTCCGAGCAGTACTTC | CASSSTGGSEQYF
TRBJ1-5 | - | TRBV19 | TRBD1 | TGTGCCAGTAGTGCGGGACAGGTGTATAGCAATCAGCCCCAGCATTTT | CASSAGQVYSNQPQHF
TRBJ1-6 | - | TRBV19 | TRBD1 | TGTGCCAGTAGTATTACAGGGGGCAGGACCTATAATTCACCCCTCCACTTT | CASSITGGRTYNSPLHF
TRBJ1-1 | - | TRBV10-1 | - | TGCGCCAGCAGTGAGTCCCAGGGGATCACTGAAGCTTTCTTT | CASSESQGITEAFF
TRBJ1-1 | - | TRBV10-2 | TRBD1 | TGCGCCAGCAGTGAGGTGGGACAGGGATTTGAAGCTTTCTTT | CASSEVGQGFEAFF
TRBJ2-5 | - | TRBV14 | - | TGTGCCAGCAGCGCCCGGGACATTGAACAATTTCAAGAGACCCAGTACTTC | CASSARDIEQFQETQYF
TRBJ1-4 | - | TRBV4-1 | - | TGCGCCAGCAGCCAAGAGGCGGCAGGGCAGTGGGAAAAACTGTTTTTT | CASSQEAAGQWEKLFF
TRBJ2-2 | - | TRBV25-1 | - | TGTGCCAGCAGTGAGCGGGATCGGGAGCTGTTTTTT | CASSERDRELFF
TRBJ1-3 | - | TRBV25-1 | TRBD1 | TGTGCCAGCAGTGGGACAGGGGGCGGGAACACCATATATTTT | CASSGTGGGNTIYF
TRBJ2-7 | once | TRBV6-5 | TRBD2 | TGTGCCAGCAGGGGCGGGACTAGCGGGACATACGAGCAGTACTTC | CASRGGTSGTYEQYF
TRBJ1-1 | few | TRBV5-1 | - | TGCGCCAGCAGCTTGGGGAGTAGTATTCGGAACACTGAAGCTTTCTTT | CASSLGSSIRNTEAFF
TRBJ1-6 | - | TRBV15 | TRBD1 | TGTGCCACCAGCGCACGGGACAGGGGACCCCTCCACTTT | CATSARDRGPLHF
TRBJ2-7 | once | TRBV4-1 | - | TGCGCCAGCAGCCCACACAGACAAACCTACGAGCAGTACTTC | CASSPHRQTYEQYF
TRBJ2-3 | - | TRBV27 | - | TGTGCCAGCAGTTTAGGGAGAAAGAGCACAGATACGCAGTATTTT | CASSLGRKSTDTQYF